This TCR beta chain was obtained from a study of blood T cell repertoires in COVID-19 (dated by TCRdb to the early 2020s). Context from the whole study: Samples covering the acute and convalescent phases of COVID-19 were provided by collaborators in the United States, Italy and Spain. Subjects who had been exposed to COVID-19, were actively infected with it, or had recovered from it provided the deeply sampled blood TCRbeta repertoires that made up the dataset. The material from the prospective study consisted of cDNA or gDNA derived from T cells, B-cell-depleted T cells, or PBMCs. The samples were drawn from the first 160 participants of the ongoing ImmuneRACE study and from roughly 1,300 subjects provided by 6 global collaborators. Nearly every sample came with metadata listing a de-identified subject ID, COVID-19 status, age in years and sex. A freely available public database, intended as a resource for researchers studying the immune response to SARS-CoV-2, is where the repertoires were released. Where available, HLA class I and class II types were obtained from metadata supplied by the sample provider rather than from assay-based typing.

For this clone: The specificity of this receptor is unknown. Base qualities are not recorded, but no much larger clone differs from it by a single base.

The paper's findings and limits, for the study overall: Clinical and demographic metadata were provided uncurated, with the amount varying by source and participant.

The CDR3 runs 16 amino acids, cysteine and phenylalanine included. This entry keeps only the CDR3 DNA: 48 bases, framed from base 1. V lost 5 bases and J lost 2 bases; the stretch between them is 17 bases long. The germline V gene (reference sequence) specifies SGHNT as CDR1 and YYREEE as CDR2. In Seattle, one collaborating source enrolled patients while the infection was active and tracked those patients longitudinally over the course of disease. Collaborating institutions collected whole blood in K2EDTA tubes following their own protocols. Collaborator samples were shipped for TCRbeta analysis as frozen whole blood, isolated PBMCs, or DNA extracted from either sample type. The immunoSEQ Assay, a bias-controlled multiplex PCR, was used to amplify TCRbeta CDR3 regions from genomic DNA. In the authors' own workflow: Within the assay, amplification of reference gene primers was used to estimate how many nucleated cells each sample contained. Sequence reads were collapsed and filtered to measure the absolute abundance of every unique TCRbeta CDR3 rearrangement. For each sample, productive Simpson clonality was calculated as the square root of Simpson's diversity index across productive rearrangements. In its TCRdb copy, this immuneACCESS table keeps in-frame sequences only and misses some clones. Where compared with another copy, unresolved V genes explain less than half of these, and the others have no known cause. V, J and clone size reflect that table, while D and trimming were determined from the DNA. The table for this sample lists 250,000 to 400,000 clones; roughly 90% of them were counted only once. Under 3.5% of the sample is in the top ten clones.

The TCR was taken from a woman aged 25 to 39 with COVID-19, enrolled during active disease. The rearrangement joined TRBV5-4 to TRBJ2-1; TRBD1 is perhaps the D gene, given 5 matching bases. Sequenced sample: peripheral blood. The sequenced DNA is TGTGCCAGCAGGCCCGACAGCCCAAGCCCCTACAATGAGCAGTTCTTC. The translation is CASRPDSPSPYNEQFF.